A selection of T cell receptor beta chains follows, all from one sample in a study of OX40 agonist ivuxolimab in advanced cancers. Sequenced by immunoSEQ multiplex PCR; TCRdb stores in-frame clones only, minus some. Here the sample spans tens of thousands of clones, roughly 90% being singletons. This specimen consisted of CD4+ or CD8+ T cells sorted from blood, obtained in a trial of the OX40 agonist ivuxolimab. The receptors derive from an adult with an advanced solid tumor such as melanoma, head and neck, liver or kidney cancer. CDR3s include the opening cysteine and the closing phenylalanine or tryptophan. Fields, in order: V gene, D gene, clone size, J gene, CDR3 protein, CDR3 DNA. A D gene is named only where the DNA matches it firmly. Size is stated for part of the rows, as once, few or many counts, or as a class when the clone is expanded.

v_call: TRBV19
d_call: TRBD1
clone_size: few
j_call: TRBJ1-1
cdr3_aa: CASSRDRLTEAFF
cdr3_nt: TGTGCCAGTAGTCGGGACAGACTCACTGAAGCTTTCTTT

v_call: TRBV9
d_call: .
clone_size: .
j_call: TRBJ1-2
cdr3_aa: CASSVGGGDYGYTF
cdr3_nt: TGTGCCAGCAGCGTAGGGGGAGGGGATTACGGCTACACCTTC

v_call: TRBV6-5
d_call: .
clone_size: .
j_call: TRBJ2-7
cdr3_aa: CASSYSQSYEQYF
cdr3_nt: TGTGCCAGCAGTTACTCCCAGTCCTACGAGCAGTACTTC

v_call: TRBV27
d_call: TRBD2
clone_size: .
j_call: TRBJ2-5
cdr3_aa: CASSSISGGPQETQYF
cdr3_nt: TGTGCCAGCAGTTCCATTAGCGGGGGCCCACAAGAGACCCAGTACTTC

v_call: TRBV14
d_call: .
clone_size: .
j_call: TRBJ2-3
cdr3_aa: CASSRSTDTQYF
cdr3_nt: TGTGCCAGCAGCAGGAGCACAGATACGCAGTATTTT

v_call: TRBV7-8
d_call: .
clone_size: .
j_call: TRBJ1-4
cdr3_aa: CASSPRLGPPQRDEKLFF
cdr3_nt: TGTGCCAGCAGCCCCCGCCTGGGTCCCCCCCAGAGGGATGAAAAACTGTTTTTT

v_call: TRBV19
d_call: .
clone_size: .
j_call: TRBJ2-3
cdr3_aa: CASSELRGVGDTQYF
cdr3_nt: TGTGCCAGTAGTGAGCTAAGGGGCGTAGGAGATACGCAGTATTTT

v_call: TRBV19
d_call: .
clone_size: .
j_call: TRBJ1-1
cdr3_aa: CASKQGVTEAFF
cdr3_nt: TGTGCCAGTAAACAGGGTGTCACTGAAGCTTTCTTT

v_call: TRBV19
d_call: TRBD2
clone_size: once
j_call: TRBJ2-7
cdr3_aa: CASSITAGGPGEQYF
cdr3_nt: TGTGCCAGTAGTATCACAGCGGGGGGACCCGGCGAGCAGTACTTC

v_call: TRBV6-5
d_call: TRBD1
clone_size: .
j_call: TRBJ1-5
cdr3_aa: CASSTDRGLVQPQHF
cdr3_nt: TGTGCCAGCAGTACCGACAGGGGGCTCGTTCAGCCCCAGCATTTT

v_call: TRBV29-1
d_call: TRBD1
clone_size: .
j_call: TRBJ2-2
cdr3_aa: CSTDRENTGELFF
cdr3_nt: TGCAGCACTGACAGGGAGAACACCGGGGAGCTGTTTTTT